This TCR beta chain was identified during a study of blood T cell repertoires in COVID-19. Assay: immunoSEQ multiplex PCR; the TCRdb copy retains only in-frame clones and omits some. The sample includes fewer than 70,000 clones, around 80% of them seen just once. V lost 3 bases to trimming and J lost 2 bases; unmatched junction nucleotides: 9. CDR1 and CDR2 from the germline V gene are ENHRY and SYGVKD. This CDR3 contains 17 residues. The receptor comes from a woman between 55 and 75 years old with acute or convalescent COVID-19. The chain has TRBV10-3 and TRBJ1-2; 10 nucleotides line up with TRBD1. Material for sequencing was peripheral blood. The CDR3 is CAISDQPRTGGNYGYTF. As DNA, the CDR3 is TGTGCCATCAGTGACCAACCGCGGACAGGGGGGAACTATGGCTACACCTTC.